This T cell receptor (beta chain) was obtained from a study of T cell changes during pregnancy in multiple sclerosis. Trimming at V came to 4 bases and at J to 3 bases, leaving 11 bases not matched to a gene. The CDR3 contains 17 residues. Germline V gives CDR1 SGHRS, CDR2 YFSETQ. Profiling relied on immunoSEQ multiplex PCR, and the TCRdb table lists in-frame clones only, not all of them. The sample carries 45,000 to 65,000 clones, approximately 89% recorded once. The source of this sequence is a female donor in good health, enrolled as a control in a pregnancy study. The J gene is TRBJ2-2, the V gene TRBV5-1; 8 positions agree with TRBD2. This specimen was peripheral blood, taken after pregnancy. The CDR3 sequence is CASSPLMGLGYTGELFF. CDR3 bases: TGCGCCAGCAGCCCGCTTATGGGACTAGGTTACACCGGGGAGCTGTTTTTT.